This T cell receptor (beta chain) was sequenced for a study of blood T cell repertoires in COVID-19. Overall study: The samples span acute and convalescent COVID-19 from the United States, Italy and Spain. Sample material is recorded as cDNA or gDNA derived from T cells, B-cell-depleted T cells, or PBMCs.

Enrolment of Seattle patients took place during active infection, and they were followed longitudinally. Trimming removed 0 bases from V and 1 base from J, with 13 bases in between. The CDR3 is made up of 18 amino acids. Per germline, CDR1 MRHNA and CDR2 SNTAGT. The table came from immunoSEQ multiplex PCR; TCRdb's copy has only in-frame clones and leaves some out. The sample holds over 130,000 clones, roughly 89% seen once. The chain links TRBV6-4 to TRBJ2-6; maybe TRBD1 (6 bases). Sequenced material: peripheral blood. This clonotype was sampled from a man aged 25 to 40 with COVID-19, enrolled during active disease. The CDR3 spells CASSDSRGFTSGANVLTF. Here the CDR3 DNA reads TGTGCCAGCAGTGACTCCAGGGGTTTTACATCTGGGGCCAACGTCCTGACTTTC.